Described below is a single TCR beta chain sequence and its context. Its specificity is unknown. Collection of lesional scalp punch biopsies and peripheral blood was performed in alopecia areata patients. In each case, RNA was isolated and then reverse transcribed into cDNA as the sequencing template. Assay: immunoSEQ multiplex PCR; the TCRdb copy retains only in-frame clones and omits some. The sample includes about 11,000 clones, roughly 62% seen only once; the top ten take less than 9.5%. Germline V gene lookup returns CDR1 SGHNT and CDR2 YYREEE (reference sequence). Trimming shortened V by 2 bases and J by 2 bases, and 15 bases separated the two germline ends. The CDR3 is 16 amino acids. This specimen comes from a study of CD8+ T cells in alopecia areata. Turning to the study itself: Treatment comprised oral tofacitinib, 5 to 10 mg twice daily, in treated patients. A 6-month period off drug followed tofacitinib, which lasted 6 to 18 months. Study findings and constraints: The study found higher clonality in lesional than normal scalp, especially in alopecia totalis/universalis. Sharing of TCRs across patients appeared less clear than in mice, possibly for HLA-related reasons.

This TCR was recovered from a human donor with alopecia areata. The sample here was skin, taken at week 0. The chain has TRBV5-4 and TRBJ2-3; possibly TRBD1 or TRBD2 for D (6 bases each). In nucleotides, the CDR3 is TGTGCCAGCAGCTTTTGGGCGGGACAAGCCACAGATACGCAGTATTTT. This codes for CASSFWAGQATDTQYF.